This is a list of T cell receptor beta chains from one sample in a study of shared clonotypes between healthy human individuals. Assay: immunoSEQ multiplex PCR; the TCRdb copy retains only in-frame clones and omits some. Counted here are approximately 840,000 clones, just over 95% occurring once; the ten biggest clones make up under 0.25%. Source material: naive CD8+ T cells sorted from blood. The receptors shown here come from a man in his thirties or forties in good health. CDR3s leave out the opening cysteine and the closing phenylalanine or tryptophan. Fields, in order: V gene, CDR3 protein.

>TRBV10-3
AISRTGGDQPQH
>TRBV28
ATSESSYEQY
>TRBV19
ASSKGTEAF
>TRBV27
ASSYQQPERPYEQY
>TRBV25-1
ASSDDLSYEQY
>TRBV7-9
ASSPTSGSPGGELF
>TRBV25-1
ASRVGGAYSGNTIY
>TRBV4-1
ASSQTRTSGSYNEQF
>TRBV5-4
ASSFRDRTYEQY
>TRBV4-1
ASSHLTASYEQY
>TRBV4-1
ASSQGLTVRGREQY
>TRBV19
ASATWNAEAF
>TRBV7-9
ASSPPGQDSYEQY
>TRBV6-5
ASSSYRDRANYGYT
>TRBV29-1
SVEGRIGGGSTYEQY
>TRBV5-1
ASSSGLAGASQRYYEQY
>TRBV5-1
ASSLSFSSYEQY
>TRBV19
ASSIVLGQPQH
>TRBV27
ASSHGTDYGYT
>TRBV19
ASRSQGGYEQY
>TRBV7-2
ASSSRGWREITDTQY
>TRBV9
ASSVSSGRGLEQY
>TRBV4-2
ASSQVPLGAGYYEQY
>TRBV9
ASSVVGLPNPNEQF